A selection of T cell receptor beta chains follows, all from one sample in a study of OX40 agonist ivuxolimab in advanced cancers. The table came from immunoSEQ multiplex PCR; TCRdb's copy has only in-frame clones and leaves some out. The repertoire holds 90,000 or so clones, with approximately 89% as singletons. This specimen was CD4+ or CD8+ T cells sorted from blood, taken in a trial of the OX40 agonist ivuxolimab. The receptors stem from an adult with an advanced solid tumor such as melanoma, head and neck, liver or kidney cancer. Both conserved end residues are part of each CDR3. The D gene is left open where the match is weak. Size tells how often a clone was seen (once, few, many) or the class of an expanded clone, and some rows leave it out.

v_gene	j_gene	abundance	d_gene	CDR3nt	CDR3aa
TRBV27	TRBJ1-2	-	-	TGTGCCAGCAGTCCTCAGGGGTGGGACTATGGCTACACCTTC	CASSPQGWDYGYTF
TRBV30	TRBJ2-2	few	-	TGTGCCTGGAGTTCAGGGACGAACACCGGGGAGCTGTTTTTT	CAWSSGTNTGELFF
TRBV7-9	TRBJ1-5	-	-	TGTGCCAGCAGCCCTGACAGCAATCAGCCCCAGCATTTT	CASSPDSNQPQHF
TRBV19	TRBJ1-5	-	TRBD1	TGTGCCAGTAGTATAGTGGCAGGGGGAGGCAATCAGCCCCAGCATTTT	CASSIVAGGGNQPQHF
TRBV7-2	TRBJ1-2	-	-	TGTGCCAGCAGCTTAGCGCGGGGCTACACCTTC	CASSLARGYTF
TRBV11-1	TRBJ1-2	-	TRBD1	TGTGCCAGCAGCTCAGCCCTTGGGACAGGGAGTGGCTACACCTTC	CASSSALGTGSGYTF
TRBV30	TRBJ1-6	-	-	TGTGCCTGGAGGCAACAGGGAAGGCTATCACCCCTCCACTTT	CAWRQQGRLSPLHF
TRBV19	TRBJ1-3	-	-	TGTGCCAGTAGTGGACAATTAAACTCTGGAAACACCATATATTTT	CASSGQLNSGNTIYF
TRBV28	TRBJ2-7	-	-	TGTGCCAGCTTTTTACCGGGCTCCTACGAGCAGTACTTC	CASFLPGSYEQYF
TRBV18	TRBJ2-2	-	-	TGTGCCAGCTCACTCGCCGGGACAGGGGAGCTGTTTTTT	CASSLAGTGELFF
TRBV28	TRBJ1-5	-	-	TGTGCCAGCAGTGAAGTAATCGCGGATCAGCCCCAGCATTTT	CASSEVIADQPQHF
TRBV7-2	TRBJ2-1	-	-	TGTGCCAGCAGTTTAGCAGGGGGGAATGAGCAGTTCTTC	CASSLAGGNEQFF
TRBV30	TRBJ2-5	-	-	TGTGCCTGGAGGAGAGGCGTTTCGGAGACCCAGTACTTC	CAWRRGVSETQYF
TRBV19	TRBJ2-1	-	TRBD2	TGTGCCAGTGTAATCGGGGCGGGAGGGAACTACAATGAGCAGTTCTTC	CASVIGAGGNYNEQFF
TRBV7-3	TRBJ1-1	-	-	TGTGCCAGCAGCCCCTTCCAGAACACTGAAGCTTTCTTT	CASSPFQNTEAFF
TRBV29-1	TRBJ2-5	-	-	TGCAGCTACCACCGACTGGAGACCCAGTACTTC	CSYHRLETQYF
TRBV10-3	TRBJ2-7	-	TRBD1	TGTGCCATCAGTGAGTCCGGCAGGGGGAACGAGCAGTACTTC	CAISESGRGNEQYF
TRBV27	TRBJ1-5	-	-	TGTGCCAGCAAACCCCAGGGTTTTTGGTCCAATCAGCCCCAGCATTTT	CASKPQGFWSNQPQHF
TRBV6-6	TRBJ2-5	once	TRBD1	TGTGCCAGCAGGACCCGGACAGGGATCTCCCAAGAGACCCAGTACTTC	CASRTRTGISQETQYF
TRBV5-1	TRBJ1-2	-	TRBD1	TGCGCCAGCAGCTTGGCGGACAGGGAGCCCTATGGCTACACCTTC	CASSLADREPYGYTF
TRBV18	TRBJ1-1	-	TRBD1	TGTGCCAGCTCACGGACAGGGACGGAGGGGAACACTGAAGCTTTCTTT	CASSRTGTEGNTEAFF
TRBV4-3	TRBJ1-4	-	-	TGCGCCAGCAGCCAAGAGATTGCTGGGGGCGATGAAAAACTGTTTTTT	CASSQEIAGGDEKLFF
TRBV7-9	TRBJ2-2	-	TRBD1	TGTGCCAGCAGCCCAAGAGCCGGGACAGGGCGCACCGGGGAGCTGTTTTTT	CASSPRAGTGRTGELFF
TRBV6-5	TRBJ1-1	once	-	TGTGCCAGCCGTAGGGCTCCCGCCATGGACACTGAAGCTTTCTTT	CASRRAPAMDTEAFF
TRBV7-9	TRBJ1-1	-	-	TGTGCCAGCAGCTTAGCGAGAGGGTTGAACACTGAAGCTTTCTTT	CASSLARGLNTEAFF
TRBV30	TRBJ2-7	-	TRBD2	TGTGCCTACAAGCGGTTAGCGGGGGAATCCTACGAGCAGTACTTC	CAYKRLAGESYEQYF
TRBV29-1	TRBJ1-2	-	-	TGCAGCGTGAGAGGCCGTTACACCTTC	CSVRGRYTF
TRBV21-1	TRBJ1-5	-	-	TGTGCCAGCAGCAAAGTTCGGGGCGGACTAGACAATCAGCCCCAGCATTTT	CASSKVRGGLDNQPQHF
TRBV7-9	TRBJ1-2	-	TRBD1	TGTGCCAGCAGCTCCCCCACGGACAGGGCGTTTAACTATGGCTACACCTTC	CASSSPTDRAFNYGYTF
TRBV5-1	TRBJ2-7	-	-	TGCGCCAGCAGCTTGTTAGGGGGGTGGACCTACGAGCAGTACTTC	CASSLLGGWTYEQYF
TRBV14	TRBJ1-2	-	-	TGTGCCAGCAGCCAAGAATCCTGGTATGGCTACACCTTC	CASSQESWYGYTF